This T cell receptor beta chain was documented in a study of T cell clones after liver transplantation. Looking at the study overall: Immunosuppression withdrawal was tried within 2 years after liver transplantation in this trial. Study-wide results and limits: Post-transplant time points were not standardized, so conclusions are preliminary. The donor-reactive repertoire was only partly measurable in a couple of subjects, lacking donor cells. Donor-reactive sequences fell more than third party-reactive ones, suggesting partial deletion.

As for this clone: Antigen: not known.

The germline V gene has CDR1 SGHAT and CDR2 FQNNGV. This CDR3 comprises 15 residues. V was pared by 5 bases and J by 5 bases, with 8 bases of the junction left unmatched. Sequencing used immunoSEQ multiplex PCR; TCRdb keeps in-frame clones, though not all of them. Of roughly 15,000 clones in the sample, approximately 91% were seen once. The sequence was collected from a human donor who received a liver transplant. The material was CD8+ T cells from blood, obtained before liver transplant. This chain connects TRBV11-2 to TRBJ2-1; 8 positions match TRBD2. CDR3 nucleotides: TGTGCCAGCAGCCTCGTGGGACTAGGTAACAATGAGCAGTTCTTC. It is translated as CASSLVGLGNNEQFF.